The 28 T cell receptor beta chains below were found in one sample sequenced in a study of T-cell reconstitution after alpha-beta-depleted transplantation in children. During its preparation, the TCRbeta library received unique molecular identifiers. MiXCR, run by TCRdb on the PCR reads, gives a single entry per CDR3 protein. The profile shows 200,000 to 250,000 distinct CDR3 sequences, roughly a tenth of them singletons. The sequenced sample was PBMCs from the stem cell graft donor, obtained from the stem cell graft. The source is a human donor who donated a stem cell graft to a child with acute lymphoblastic leukemia.

This clonotype came up many times. For the CDR3, the DNA is TGTGCCAGCAGCCACTTAGCGGGGGGGCCAAAGAGCGAGCAGTACTTC. Translated: CASSHLAGGPKSEQYF. V usage is TRBV3-1 and J usage is TRBJ2-7; 11 bases are a match to TRBD2. CDR1 is LGHDT and CDR2 is YNNKEL in the germline V gene (reference sequence). Trimming took 3 bases from V and 6 from J; bases not matched to a gene: 10. The CDR3 has 16 residues.

This clonotype was recorded at least ten times. The chain carries TRBV27 and TRBJ1-1, with a possible D match to TRBD1 (6 bases). The CDR3 is made up of 14 amino acids. CDR1 is MNHEY, CDR2 SMNVEV, per germline (reference sequence). With 0 bases removed from V and 4 bases from J, the gap between germline ends came to 9 bases. CDR3 coding DNA: TGTGCCAGCAGTTTATCCAGGGGAAGCACTGAAGCTTTCTTT. This sequence encodes CASSLSRGSTEAFF.

At least ten counts were recorded for this clonotype. This chain connects TRBV7-9 to TRBJ1-6; no clear D. The CDR3 has 16 residues. CDR1 is SEHNR and CDR2 is FQNEAQ in the germline V gene (reference sequence). V shed 0 bases and J shed 0 bases, with 6 bases lying between them. The CDR3 is CASSLAKSSYNSPLHF. CDR3 coding DNA: TGTGCCAGCAGCTTAGCGAAGAGCTCCTATAATTCACCCCTCCACTTT.

This clonotype was detected a few times. V gene TRBV20-1 combines with J gene TRBJ2-7, with a tentative D call TRBD2 (6 bases). The V end was cut by 5 bases, the J end by 3 bases, with 14 bases between. The germline V gene encodes CDR1 DFQATT and CDR2 SNEGSKA (reference sequence). This CDR3 region has 13 residues. CDR3: CSAGGAENYEQYF. The CDR3 DNA reads as TGCAGTGCTGGCGGGGCTGAAAACTACGAGCAGTACTTC.

The chain is built from TRBV6-9 and TRBJ2-1; 8 bases match TRBD2. This CDR3 is 16 amino acids long. Germline V CDR1 and CDR2: MNHGY, SVAAGI. CDR3 DNA: TGTGGCACCAGTTATCCCGGGACTAGCTCCTACAATGAGCAGTTCTTC. Amino acid sequence: CGTSYPGTSSYNEQFF.

The rearrangement links TRBV20-1 to TRBJ2-5, with 8 bases aligning to TRBD1. V trimming: 2 bases; J trimming: 2 bases; junction bases outside the gene matches: 7. CDR1 is DFQATT and CDR2 is SNEGSKA in the germline V gene (reference sequence). This CDR3 spans 15 amino acids. Here the CDR3 DNA reads TGCAGTGCTAGACCGTTCACAGGGGGACAAGAGACCCAGTACTTC. Encoded protein: CSARPFTGGQETQYF.

This clonotype was observed a few times. The V call is TRBV29-1, the J call TRBJ1-5, with a tentative D call TRBD1 (6 bases). Germline assignment: CDR1 SQVTM and CDR2 ANQGSEA. CDR3 length: 13 amino acids. Trimming took off 6 bases at V and 3 bases at J, with 12 bases between the two ends. The CDR3 DNA reads TGCAGCGTCCAGGGGAACTACAATCAGCCCCAGCATTTT. Amino acids: CSVQGNYNQPQHF.

This clonotype was detected only a few times. This rearrangement joins TRBV20-1 to TRBJ1-5; possible D gene TRBD1, 6 bases. The length of the CDR3 is 14 residues. Trimming took 8 bases from V and 4 from J, leaving 18 bases between them. In germline, CDR1 is DFQATT, CDR2 SNEGSKA (reference sequence). The DNA for the CDR3 is TGCAGTTCTACCCCACCACAGGGAAATCAGCCCCAGCATTTT. This translates into CSSTPPQGNQPQHF.

This clonotype has a count of ten or more. V gene TRBV4-2 combines with J gene TRBJ2-3; TRBD2 matches 8 bases. V was pared by 1 base and J by 1 base, with 10 bases of the junction left unmatched. The germline gives CDR1 LGHNA, CDR2 YNFKEQ. The CDR3 spans 18 residues. The CDR3 is CASSQGGGGLPRTDTQYF. CDR3 DNA sequence: TGTGCCAGCAGCCAAGGCGGCGGGGGGCTACCTCGCACAGATACGCAGTATTTT.

This clonotype was counted at least ten times. The CDR3 protein is CASSPSAREQPQHF. The CDR3 bases are TGTGCCAGCTCACCCTCGGCGAGGGAACAGCCCCAGCATTTT. The chain combines TRBV18 with TRBJ1-5; D not certain. Trimming cost V 3 bases and J 7 bases, with 13 bases left between them. This CDR3 is 14 amino acids long. The germline V gene has CDR1 KGHSH and CDR2 LQKENI.

This sequence joins TRBV10-3 and TRBJ2-7, with D unresolved. The ends were cut back, 4 bases at V and 5 bases at J, with 21 bases in the middle. The CDR3 is 16 residues long. CDR1 and CDR2 from the germline V gene are ENHRY and SYGVKD. DNA of the CDR3: TGTGCCATCAGTGCAGTCTTGGACCGGCGTCTGCACGAGCAGTACTTC. Protein product: CAISAVLDRRLHEQYF.

This clonotype was found many times. This chain uses TRBV20-1 with TRBJ2-7; D is unresolved. Germline-derived CDR1 and CDR2 are DFQATT and SNEGSKA (reference sequence). The CDR3 spans 14 residues. V was cut by 6 bases and J by 3 bases, with 18 bases left in between. In DNA form, the CDR3 reads TGCAGTGCCCTGGACGTCGCGCTCAGCTACGAGCAGTACTTC. Its protein product is CSALDVALSYEQYF.

The chain couples TRBV7-1 to TRBJ2-2, with 10 bases aligning to TRBD1. TRBV7-1 is designated an ORF whose function remains uncertain. This CDR3 has 20 residues. The ends lost 3 bases at V and 6 bases at J; junction bases unmatched: 19. Here the CDR3 reads CASSSRPGTGVISISGELFF. Written as DNA, the CDR3 is TGTGCCAGCAGCTCGCGCCCCGGGACAGGGGTGATATCCATTTCCGGGGAGCTGTTTTTT.

This clonotype was recorded many times. The J gene is TRBJ2-1, the V gene TRBV7-9; D uncertain. This CDR3 comprises 17 residues. The V and J ends lost 5 bases and 2 bases respectively, with 19 bases between them. Germline values: CDR1 SEHNR, CDR2 FQNEAQ (reference sequence). The CDR3 region is CASSPPPRVSTYNEQFF. The DNA for the CDR3 is TGTGCCAGCAGCCCCCCCCCGCGAGTGTCCACCTACAATGAGCAGTTCTTC.

This clonotype has a handful of counts. The V gene is TRBV11-2, the J gene TRBJ1-1, with TRBD1 matching over 8 bases. Germline assignment: CDR1 SGHAT and CDR2 FQNNGV. Trimming took 5 bases from V and 1 from J; bases not matched to a gene: 6. CDR3 length equals 15 residues. CDR3 in amino acids: CASSNVGTGNTEAFF. DNA for the CDR3: TGTGCCAGCAGCAACGTGGGGACAGGGAACACTGAAGCTTTCTTT.

This clonotype was observed a handful of times. The chain carries TRBV12-3 or TRBV12-4 and TRBJ1-2; perhaps TRBD1 as D (6 bases). The CDR3 is 13 amino acids. V was shortened by 7 bases and J by 8 bases, with 17 bases between the two germline ends. CDR3 loop: CASILLQGRGYTF. DNA for the CDR3: TGTGCCAGCATTCTCCTACAGGGTCGGGGCTACACCTTC.

In DNA form, the CDR3 reads TGCAGTGCTGACCCCGGGACAGGAAGAAACACTGAAGCTTTCTTT. Residues: CSADPGTGRNTEAFF. The rearrangement joins TRBV20-1 to TRBJ1-1, with TRBD1 matching over 8 bases. Germline-derived CDR1 and CDR2 are DFQATT and SNEGSKA (reference sequence). This CDR3 contains 15 residues. Unmatched junction bases numbered 10, after V lost 5 bases and J lost 2 bases.

This clonotype has at least ten counts. V is TRBV7-9 and J is TRBJ1-1, with D unclear. Germline V gene lookup returns CDR1 SEHNR and CDR2 FQNEAQ (reference sequence). CDR3 length: 14 residues. V lost 2 bases and J 0 bases, leaving 7 bases between the germline ends. DNA for the CDR3: TGTGCCAGCAGCTTAAGAGGGTTGAACACTGAAGCTTTCTTT. Protein product: CASSLRGLNTEAFF. The complete variable domain, with remaining parts taken from reference TRBV7-9 and TRBJ1-1, reads DTGVSQNPRHKITKRGQNVTFRCDPISEHNRLYWYRQTLGQGPEFLTYFQNEAQLEKSRLLSDRFSAERPKGSFSTLEIQRTEQGDSAMYLCASSLRGLNTEAFFGQGTRLTVV.

The chain is built from TRBV5-1 and TRBJ2-5, with D possibly being TRBD1 or TRBD2 (5 bases each). The germline V and J ends were trimmed by 3 bases and 2 bases, with 14 bases remaining between them. Germline CDR1 and CDR2: SGHRS and YFSETQ. CDR3 length: 15 amino acids. CDR3 DNA: TGCGCCAGCAGCTGGGTAACGGGGACGCAAGAGACCCAGTACTTC. This codes for CASSWVTGTQETQYF.

This clonotype was counted ten times or more. This chain connects TRBV10-3 to TRBJ2-2; 14 bases fit TRBD2. V shed 6 bases, J shed 0 bases, and the junction held 6 bases outside the gene matches. CDR1 ENHRY and CDR2 SYGVKD come from the germline V gene. The CDR3 is made up of 18 amino acids. This CDR3 is CAIRGTSGGGSNTGELFF. The CDR3 DNA follows: TGTGCCATCAGAGGGACTAGCGGGGGTGGTTCGAACACCGGGGAGCTGTTTTTT.

At least ten counts were recorded for this clonotype. The genes are TRBV3-1 and TRBJ1-1, with D unclear. Trimming cost V 1 base and J 5 bases, with 8 bases left between them. The V gene's germline CDR1 is LGHDT and CDR2 YNNKEL (reference sequence). CDR3 length: 13 residues. CDR3 in amino acids: CASSQGPGTEAFF. CDR3 nucleotide sequence: TGTGCCAGCAGCCAAGGTCCCGGAACTGAAGCTTTCTTT.

The chain has TRBV24-1 and TRBJ1-2; TRBD1 matches 7 bases. V trimming: 4 bases; J trimming: 5 bases; junction bases outside the gene matches: 0. Germline CDR1 KGHDR, CDR2 SFDVKD. This CDR3 is built from 12 residues. The CDR3 DNA is TGTGCCACCAGTGAGACAGGGTATGGCTACACCTTC. Encoded protein: CATSETGYGYTF.

This clonotype was found a few times. The gene calls are TRBV20-1 and TRBJ1-2; TRBD1 matches 10 bases. V shed 6 bases, J shed 0 bases, and the junction held 4 bases outside the gene matches. Germline CDR1 DFQATT, CDR2 SNEGSKA (reference sequence). The CDR3 is 14 residues long. Here the CDR3 reads CSAAGQGANYGYTF. As DNA, the CDR3 is TGCAGTGCAGCCGGACAGGGGGCTAACTATGGCTACACCTTC.

This clonotype was counted between two and nine times. The chain has TRBV5-1 and TRBJ2-2; D uncertain. V dropped 0 bases and J dropped 4 bases, with 10 bases sitting between them. This CDR3 has 15 amino acids. Germline CDR1 SGHRS, CDR2 YFSETQ. This chain's CDR3 is CASSLGSLSTGELFF. The CDR3 DNA reads TGCGCCAGCAGCTTGGGCAGCCTTAGCACCGGGGAGCTGTTTTTT. The variable domain in full, completed from reference TRBV5-1 and TRBJ2-2, reads KAGVTQTPRYLIKTRGQQVTLSCSPISGHRSVSWYQQTPGQGLQFLFEYFSETQRNKGNFPGRFSGRQFSNSRSEMNVSTLELGDSALYLCASSLGSLSTGELFFGEGSRLTVL.

The chain uses TRBV7-9 and TRBJ2-3, with D perhaps matching TRBD2 (5 bases). V was trimmed by 4 bases and J by 0 bases, leaving 11 bases between them. Germline CDR1 SEHNR, CDR2 FQNEAQ (reference sequence). The CDR3 runs 15 residues. CDR3 region: CASSYFRTSTDTQYF. The CDR3 DNA is TGTGCCAGCAGCTATTTCAGGACTAGCACAGATACGCAGTATTTT.

This clonotype was picked up many times. The genes are TRBV29-1 and TRBJ1-1; D is unclear. V lost 4 bases and J lost 2, with 8 bases in between. The CDR3 is made up of 12 amino acids. Per the germline V gene, CDR1 is SQVTM and CDR2 is ANQGSEA. This CDR3 is CSVVKENTEAFF. CDR3 bases: TGCAGCGTTGTTAAGGAAAACACTGAAGCTTTCTTT.

This clonotype turned up a few times. The rearrangement uses TRBV12-3 or TRBV12-4 and TRBJ2-5; the D is unclear. V was shortened by 2 bases and J by 5 bases, with 9 bases between the two germline ends. This CDR3 has 13 residues. CDR3 loop: CASSLNGWETQYF. The CDR3 DNA reads TGTGCCAGCAGTTTAAACGGCTGGGAGACCCAGTACTTC.

This clonotype was counted many times. The DNA for the CDR3 is TGTGCCAGCAGCCAAGACCGAGGACTAGCGGGGGCCTACGAGCAGTACTTC. Translating it yields CASSQDRGLAGAYEQYF. This chain connects TRBV3-1 to TRBJ2-7; 13 positions agree with TRBD2. Germline V CDR1 and CDR2: LGHDT, YNNKEL (reference sequence). Trimming took 0 bases from V and 2 from J; bases not matched to a gene: 4. The CDR3 contains 17 residues.